Each of the 22 T cell receptor beta chains below was sequenced from the same sample in a study of T cell responses to AZD1222 COVID-19 vaccine. Using immunoSEQ multiplex PCR, the repertoire was profiled, and TCRdb retains in-frame clones only, with some absent. Of roughly 93,000 clones in the sample, roughly 90% were seen once. The source was peripheral blood, collected 28 days after the second AZD1222 dose. The source of these receptors is an adult who received the AZD1222 COVID-19 vaccine.

V gene TRBV11-3 combines with J gene TRBJ2-7; D is perhaps TRBD1 or TRBD2 (5 bases each). V lost 8 bases and J 7 bases, leaving 18 bases between the germline ends. This CDR3 region has 13 residues. CDR1 is SGHNT and CDR2 is YENEEA in the germline V gene. The CDR3: CASGSGFRREQYV. The DNA of the CDR3 is TGTGCCAGCGGGTCAGGGTTTAGGAGGGAGCAGTACGTC.

CDR3 loop: CATSGLIGHPAEYIQYF. For the CDR3, the DNA is TGCGCCACCAGCGGACTAATAGGACATCCGGCCGAGTACATTCAGTACTTC. This rearrangement joins TRBV10-2 to TRBJ2-4; perhaps TRBD2 as D (6 bases). With 10 bases removed from V and 8 bases from J, the gap between germline ends came to 30 bases. The CDR3 has 17 residues. Germline lookup yields CDR1 WSHSY and CDR2 SAAADI.

The chain has TRBV2 and TRBJ1-6; the D gene is possibly TRBD1 (6 bases). Trimming stripped 5 bases from V and 4 bases from J, with 9 bases between. The CDR3 runs 14 residues. The germline V gene has CDR1 SNHLY and CDR2 FYNNEI. CDR3 loop: CASSSTGYNSPLHF. The CDR3 DNA reads as TGTGCCAGCAGTTCTACAGGGTATAATTCACCCCTCCACTTT.

This chain connects TRBV3-1 (or the pseudogene TRBV3-2) to TRBJ2-5; 7 bases fit TRBD2. Per the germline V gene, CDR1 is LGHDT and CDR2 is YNNKEL (reference sequence). The ends lost 2 bases at V and 2 bases at J; junction bases unmatched: 8. CDR3 length equals 16 residues. The CDR3 loop reads CASSQITRGGQETQYF. The CDR3 DNA sequence: TGTGCCAGCAGCCAAATAACTCGCGGGGGACAAGAGACCCAGTACTTC.

The J gene is TRBJ1-2, the V gene TRBV6-5; no clear D. The germline CDR1 and CDR2 sequences are MNHEY and SVGAGI. Trimming took 2 bases from V and 2 from J, leaving 6 bases between them. The CDR3 sequence is 13 residues long. Here the CDR3 DNA reads TGTGCCAGCAGTTACGGACCGAACTATGGCTACACCTTC. Translating it yields CASSYGPNYGYTF.

The DNA of the CDR3 is TGTGCCAGCAGCCAATCGGACGGTTTGGAGACCCAGTACTTC. It encodes CASSQSDGLETQYF. V is TRBV3-1 (or the pseudogene TRBV3-2) and J is TRBJ2-5; D call uncertain. CDR3 length: 14 residues. The germline gives CDR1 LGHDT, CDR2 YNNKEL (reference sequence). The germline V and J ends were trimmed by 2 bases and 5 bases, with 12 bases remaining between them.

The chain uses TRBV30 and TRBJ1-2, with 9 bases identical to TRBD1. This CDR3 contains 14 residues. The germline gives CDR1 GTSNPN, CDR2 SVGIG (reference sequence). Trimming at V came to 0 bases and at J to 4 bases, leaving 3 bases not matched to a gene. CDR3 sequence: CAWSVTGGPYGYTF. For the CDR3, the DNA is TGTGCCTGGAGTGTCACAGGGGGCCCCTATGGCTACACCTTC.

The V gene is TRBV19, the J gene TRBJ1-2; 9 bases fit TRBD1. The CDR3 is 14 amino acids. Germline trimming cut 5 bases from V and 2 bases from J; bases unmatched to any gene: 3. Germline V lookup: CDR1 LNHDA, CDR2 SQIVND (reference sequence). The CDR3 DNA sequence: TGTGCCAGTAGTTTGGGACAGGGAAACTATGGCTACACCTTC. Translating it yields CASSLGQGNYGYTF.

This sequence joins TRBV2 and TRBJ1-5; 7 nucleotides line up with TRBD1. Germline V gives CDR1 SNHLY, CDR2 FYNNEI. The CDR3 consists of 14 residues. Losses at the gene ends were 7 bases for V and 2 bases for J; bases not matched to a gene: 5. CDR3 sequence (DNA): TGTGCCAGCAAAATCGGGACAGGCAATCAGCCCCAGCATTTT. Its protein is CASKIGTGNQPQHF.

The chain employs TRBV24-1 and TRBJ2-1; 9 nucleotides agree with TRBD2. From germline, CDR1 is KGHDR and CDR2 SFDVKD. V lost 4 bases, J lost 6 bases, and 9 bases stayed unmatched. The CDR3 loop spans 16 amino acids. The CDR3 loop reads CATSDPQRGAVNEQFF. The CDR3 DNA reads TGTGCCACCAGTGACCCCCAGCGGGGGGCCGTCAATGAGCAGTTCTTC.

Turning to this clone: The junction differs from germline at one of its ends, possibly a read error. This chain links TRBV6-5 with TRBJ2-1; TRBD2 agrees at 8 bases. This CDR3 is built from 15 residues. Germline-derived CDR1 and CDR2 are MNHEY and SVGAGI. This CDR3 reads CASPGGDYSHNEQFF. The CDR3 DNA sequence: TGTGCCAGCCCCGGGGGGGACTACTCCCACAATGAGCAGTTCTTC.

The rearrangement joins TRBV7-9 to TRBJ1-2; no reliable D call. Trimming removed 0 bases from V and 8 bases from J, with 13 bases in between. This CDR3 contains 14 residues. CDR1 and CDR2 from the germline V gene are SEHNR and FQNEAQ (reference sequence). The CDR3: CASSLANPTGGYTF. DNA of the CDR3: TGTGCCAGCAGCTTAGCGAACCCTACGGGCGGCTACACCTTC. Full variable domain (rest looked up from reference TRBV7-9 and TRBJ1-2): DTGVSQNPRHKITKRGQNVTFRCDPISEHNRLYWYRQTLGQGPEFLTYFQNEAQLEKSRLLSDRFSAERPKGSFSTLEIQRTEQGDSAMYLCASSLANPTGGYTFGSGTRLTVV.

The chain joins TRBV7-2 to TRBJ1-2; 8 nucleotides match TRBD1. Germline V lookup: CDR1 SGHTA, CDR2 FQGNSA. The CDR3 is 13 amino acids. The V and J ends lost 5 bases and 12 bases, in that order; junction bases with no gene match: 11. The CDR3 nucleotides are TGTGCCAGCAGCCCCGAGACAGGGGCCCCACACACCTTC. This gives the protein CASSPETGAPHTF.

The CDR3 sequence is CASSRTGSYEQYV. The CDR3 DNA is TGTGCCAGCAGTAGGACAGGGTCCTACGAGCAGTACGTC. The chain carries TRBV6-5 and TRBJ2-7, with TRBD1 identical over 8 bases. Germline V gene data show CDR1 as MNHEY and CDR2 as SVGAGI. The CDR3 sequence is 13 residues long. V dropped 5 bases and J dropped 1; count of bases not matched to a gene: 1.

This rearrangement joins TRBV30 to TRBJ2-4; D possibly corresponds to TRBD1 (6 bases). The germline V and J ends were trimmed by 2 bases and 7 bases, with 12 bases remaining between them. The CDR3 covers 13 residues. Germline CDR1 and CDR2: GTSNPN and SVGIG (reference sequence). CDR3 loop: CAWSRTEFNIQYF. The CDR3 DNA follows: TGTGCCTGGAGTCGGACAGAGTTCAACATTCAGTACTTC.

J is TRBJ1-1 and V is TRBV9; D gene unclear. V lost 4 bases and J lost 2, with 12 bases in between. There are 14 residues in the CDR3. Germline lookup yields CDR1 SGDLS and CDR2 YYNGEE. The chain's CDR3 is CASSPEGQNTEAFF. CDR3 nucleotides: TGTGCCAGCAGCCCCGAGGGCCAAAACACTGAAGCTTTCTTT.

V is TRBV25-1 and J is TRBJ1-2; a possible D gene is TRBD1 (5 bases). V lost 7 bases and J lost 8, with 14 bases in between. The CDR3 has 12 residues. Germline V gene data show CDR1 as MGHDK and CDR2 as SYGVNS. The CDR3 nucleotides read TGTGCCAGCACCGCAGGCGGGGGGGGCTACACCTTC. The encoded protein is CASTAGGGGYTF.

The J gene is TRBJ1-2, the V gene TRBV27, with D perhaps TRBD1 (5 bases). V dropped 3 bases and J dropped 3 bases, with 11 bases sitting between them. The CDR3 spans 14 residues. From germline, CDR1 is MNHEY and CDR2 SMNVEV (reference sequence). The DNA of the CDR3 is TGTGCCAGCAGTTTTGGGGGTCTGGACTATGGCTACACCTTC. Its translation is CASSFGGLDYGYTF.

The chain employs TRBV2 and TRBJ1-6; unclear D gene. This CDR3 has 13 amino acids. Germline lookup yields CDR1 SNHLY and CDR2 FYNNEI. The ends were cut back, 4 bases at V and 7 bases at J, with 8 bases in the middle. The CDR3 bases are TGTGCCAGCAGTGTGTACGCGAATTCACCCCTCCACTTT. Residues: CASSVYANSPLHF. The full variable domain, completed using reference TRBV2 and TRBJ1-6, is EPEVTQTPSHQVTQMGQEVILRCVPISNHLYFYWYRQILGQKVEFLVSFYNNEISEKSEIFDDQFSVERPDGSNFTLKIRSTKLEDSAMYFCASSVYANSPLHFGNGTRLTVT.

The rearrangement uses TRBV2 and TRBJ2-7; D gene unclear. The CDR3 has 15 residues. CDR1 is SNHLY and CDR2 is FYNNEI in the germline V gene. The germline V and J ends were trimmed by 6 bases and 2 bases, with 17 bases remaining between them. This chain's CDR3 is CASRPTPANTYEQYF. For the CDR3, the DNA is TGTGCCAGCAGGCCGACACCAGCCAATACCTACGAGCAGTACTTC.

This clone occurred once. CDR3 in amino acids: CATWTSYDSYEQYV. Here the CDR3 DNA reads TGTGCCACCTGGACTAGCTATGACTCCTACGAGCAGTACGTC. The V and J genes are TRBV2 and TRBJ2-7; 8 positions agree with TRBD2. V was clipped by 10 bases and J by 0 bases; unmatched bases: 8. The CDR3 has 14 residues. Germline CDR1 is SNHLY and CDR2 is FYNNEI.

The chain is built from TRBV27 and TRBJ2-7, with 9 bases aligning to TRBD2. Germline V gene sequence: CDR1 MNHEY, CDR2 SMNVEV (reference sequence). V lost 5 bases, J lost 4 bases, and 6 bases stayed unmatched. The CDR3 is 14 residues long. The CDR3 protein is CASSLSGGHYEQYF. CDR3 coding DNA: TGTGCCAGCAGTCTCAGCGGGGGGCATTACGAGCAGTACTTC.